The 21 T cell receptor beta chains in this list originate from one sample, sequenced in a study of technical replicates of blood from a handful of donors. Profiled with immunoSEQ multiplex PCR; TCRdb holds only in-frame clones, not every one. This sample has tens of thousands of clones; more than 85% occur once, and the top ten carry 3.5% to 4.5%. The sequenced sample was PBMCs. Every receptor here comes from a human donor in good health. Some clones in this sample may be carry-over from other donors' samples.

This rearrangement joins TRBV13 to TRBJ2-5, with 11 bases lining up with TRBD2. The V and J ends lost 2 bases and 4 bases, in that order; junction bases with no gene match: 3. This CDR3 contains 15 residues. Germline V lookup: CDR1 PRHDT, CDR2 FYEKMQ (reference sequence). The CDR3 sequence is CASSLRLAGSETQYF. Here the CDR3 DNA reads TGTGCCAGCAGCTTAAGACTAGCGGGATCAGAGACCCAGTACTTC.

This chain uses TRBV4-2 with TRBJ1-4; no firm D call. Per the germline V gene, CDR1 is LGHNA and CDR2 is YNFKEQ. The length of the CDR3 is 14 residues. The V and J ends lost 4 bases and 5 bases respectively, with 11 bases between them. The CDR3 loop reads CASSLQTGNEKLFF. The CDR3, as DNA: TGTGCCAGCAGCCTCCAGACGGGAAATGAAAAACTGTTTTTT.

The rearrangement links TRBV7-3 to TRBJ2-2, with no clear D. Germline CDR1 and CDR2: SGHTA and FQGTGA. V dropped 5 bases and J dropped 3 bases, with 10 bases sitting between them. This CDR3 has 14 residues. The CDR3 DNA is TGTGCCAGCAGCCCGGCCCGGGACACCGGGGAGCTGTTTTTT. It encodes CASSPARDTGELFF.

This clone was counted only a few times. The rearrangement uses TRBV21-1 and TRBJ1-3; the D call in the table, TRBD1, was not verified against the DNA. TRBV21-1 is a listed pseudogene. CDR3 length: 17 residues. The CDR3 sequence is CASSTPLQGGTGNTIYF. As DNA, the CDR3 is TGTGCCAGCAGCACGCCGTTACAGGGGGGGACTGGAAACACCATATATTTT.

V and J are TRBV7-2 and TRBJ2-7, with 7 bases identical to TRBD2. Germline V gene sequence: CDR1 SGHTA, CDR2 FQGNSA. V was pared by 5 bases and J by 1 base, with 8 bases of the junction left unmatched. This CDR3 spans 15 amino acids. The CDR3 reads CASSRRERGSYEQYF. The DNA of the CDR3 is TGTGCCAGCAGCCGCCGTGAGCGGGGATCCTACGAGCAGTACTTC.

The rearrangement uses TRBV2 and TRBJ1-1; D is undetermined. Germline V gene lookup returns CDR1 SNHLY and CDR2 FYNNEI. The germline V and J ends were trimmed by 4 bases and 0 bases, with 9 bases remaining between them. There are 14 residues in the CDR3. DNA for the CDR3: TGTGCCAGCAGTGTCGGGAGCATGAACACTGAAGCTTTCTTT. Translating it yields CASSVGSMNTEAFF.

The chain recombines TRBV7-2 with TRBJ1-1; D is ambiguous. The CDR3 totals 13 residues. Trimming took 3 bases from V and 1 from J, leaving 6 bases between them. The V gene's germline CDR1 is SGHTA and CDR2 FQGNSA. The CDR3 region is CASSFSQNTEAFF. CDR3 nucleotides: TGTGCCAGCAGCTTTTCACAGAACACTGAAGCTTTCTTT.

This chain uses TRBV27 with TRBJ1-1; D unclear. The CDR3 sequence is 16 residues long. The germline V and J ends were trimmed by 3 bases and 5 bases, with 19 bases remaining between them. The germline V gene encodes CDR1 MNHEY and CDR2 SMNVEV (reference sequence). The CDR3 coding sequence is TGTGCCAGCAGTTTTGTCGGTCAACGAGGATCAACTGAAGCTTTCTTT. It is translated as CASSFVGQRGSTEAFF.

V usage is TRBV10-3 and J usage is TRBJ1-1; TRBD1 agrees at 8 bases. V shed 4 bases and J 5 bases; nucleotides not matched to a gene: 9. CDR3 length: 15 residues. The germline gives CDR1 ENHRY, CDR2 SYGVKD. CDR3 residues: CAISAPTGVGTEAFF. The CDR3 region has the DNA TGTGCCATCAGTGCGCCGACAGGGGTTGGGACTGAAGCTTTCTTT.

In this sample, this clone turned up once. The CDR3 DNA sequence: TGTGCCATCAGTGAGTCAGGGACACACACCTTC. Translation gives CAISESGTHTF. The gene calls are TRBV10-3 and TRBJ1-2; TRBD1 might be the D (6 bases). The CDR3 extends over 11 amino acids. V lost 0 bases and J lost 12, with 8 bases in between. Germline values: CDR1 ENHRY, CDR2 SYGVKD.

This chain joins TRBV10-1 and TRBJ2-5, with TRBD2 matching over 8 bases. Trimming cost V 6 bases and J 1 base; bases outside gene matches: 4. CDR1 is WNHNN and CDR2 is SYGVQD in the germline V gene (reference sequence). This CDR3 region has 14 residues. As DNA, the CDR3 is TGCGCCAGCAGAGAGACTAGCGCCCAAGAGACCCAGTACTTC. It codes for CASRETSAQETQYF.

This clone was seen only once. An end of the junction differs from the germline gene, which may be a read error. The chain couples TRBV4-2 to TRBJ2-7; tentative D call: TRBD2 (6 bases). The CDR3 is made up of 15 amino acids. Germline values: CDR1 LGHNA, CDR2 YNFKEQ. The CDR3 region is CASSQVAGNSDEQYF. CDR3 nucleotides: TGTGCCAGCAGCCAAGTCGCGGGAAACTCCGACGAGCAGTACTTC.

The chain uses TRBV9 and TRBJ2-1; D uncertain. The CDR3 runs 15 residues. Germline V gene sequence: CDR1 SGDLS, CDR2 YYNGEE. Trimming shortened V by 7 bases and J by 6 bases, and 20 bases separated the two germline ends. As DNA, the CDR3 is TGTGCCAGCGGCCCCGATGGCGGAAGATCCAATGAGCAGTTCTTC. This sequence encodes CASGPDGGRSNEQFF. Full variable domain (remainder filled in from reference TRBV9 and TRBJ2-1): DSGVTQTPKHLITATGQRVTLRCSPRSGDLSVYWYQQSLDQGLQFLIQYYNGEERAKGNILERFSAQQFPDLHSELNLSSLELGDSALYFCASGPDGGRSNEQFFGPGTRLTVL.

The chain employs TRBV30 and TRBJ1-2; D not certain. The CDR3 totals 12 residues. V was pared by 4 bases and J by 5 bases, with 11 bases between. Germline-derived CDR1 and CDR2 are GTSNPN and SVGIG (reference sequence). The chain's CDR3 is CAWTAGQYGYTF. The CDR3 DNA reads TGTGCCTGGACGGCGGGTCAGTATGGCTACACCTTC. Filled out from reference TRBV30 and TRBJ1-2, the complete variable domain reads SQTIHQWPATLVQPVGSPLSLECTVEGTSNPNLYWYRQAAGRGLQLLFYSVGIGQISSEVPQNLSASRPQDRQFILSSKKLLLSDSGFYLCAWTAGQYGYTFGSGTRLTVV.

The chain recombines TRBV5-4 with TRBJ2-5; D is perhaps TRBD2 (6 bases). The CDR3 loop spans 16 amino acids. From germline, CDR1 is SGHNT and CDR2 YYREEE (reference sequence). Trimming left V 0 bases short and J 1 base short, with 13 bases between. The CDR3: CASSLESGLPQETQYF. Here the CDR3 DNA reads TGTGCCAGCAGCTTGGAGAGCGGGCTCCCCCAAGAGACCCAGTACTTC.

The chain employs TRBV9 and TRBJ2-3; 9 bases line up with TRBD2. The germline gives CDR1 SGDLS, CDR2 YYNGEE. This CDR3 is built from 17 residues. Trimming removed 3 bases from V and 1 base from J; junction bases left unmatched: 9. CDR3 bases: TGTGCCAGCAGCGCCCTCGGACTAGCGATACGCACAGATACGCAGTATTTT. Its protein is CASSALGLAIRTDTQYF. Variable domain in full (rest from reference TRBV9 and TRBJ2-3): DSGVTQTPKHLITATGQRVTLRCSPRSGDLSVYWYQQSLDQGLQFLIQYYNGEERAKGNILERFSAQQFPDLHSELNLSSLELGDSALYFCASSALGLAIRTDTQYFGPGTRLTVL.

The chain couples TRBV29-1 to TRBJ2-7, with 10 bases lining up with TRBD1. The CDR3 runs 15 residues. Unmatched junction bases numbered 5, after V lost 0 bases and J lost 3 bases. From germline, CDR1 is SQVTM and CDR2 ANQGSEA. CDR3 sequence reads: CSVEDPGQGGYEQYF. In DNA form, the CDR3 reads TGCAGCGTTGAAGATCCCGGACAGGGGGGCTACGAGCAGTACTTC.

This clone has just one count. A much larger clone is a single base away; this may be a read error. This sample includes further DNA sequences coding for the same CDR3. The chain has TRBV5-1 and TRBJ2-1; 8 positions agree with TRBD2. With 4 bases clipped from V and 2 bases from J, the junction kept 2 bases outside the gene matches. CDR1 SGHRS and CDR2 YFSETQ come from the germline V gene. This CDR3 region has 14 residues. CDR3 nucleotide sequence: TGCGCCAGCAGCGGTAGCGGGGCCTACAATGAGCAGTTCTTC. Translated: CASSGSGAYNEQFF.

The gene calls are TRBV5-6 and TRBJ2-1; tentative D call: TRBD2 (6 bases). CDR3 length: 13 residues. Germline loops: CDR1 SGHDT, CDR2 YYEEEE. Between the trimmed V and J ends, which lost 0 bases and 12 bases, there was a span of 13 bases. The CDR3 DNA sequence: TGTGCCAGCAGCTTGGGACTAGGAGGGGTGCAGTTCTTC. Translated, it gives CASSLGLGGVQFF.

J is TRBJ2-2 and V is TRBV18, with 7 bases that match TRBD1. V shed 3 bases, J shed 7 bases, and the junction held 11 bases outside the gene matches. Germline CDR1 and CDR2: KGHSH and LQKENI. There are 16 residues in the CDR3. The CDR3 reads CASSPPSDRIYGELFF. CDR3 nucleotides: TGTGCCAGCTCACCCCCTTCGGACAGGATATACGGGGAGCTGTTTTTT.

This clone has a handful of counts. The V call is TRBV6-4, the J call TRBJ2-3; 9 bases are a match to TRBD1. The germline gives CDR1 MRHNA, CDR2 SNTAGT. CDR3 length equals 15 residues. Unmatched junction bases numbered 2, after V lost 2 bases and J lost 2 bases. The CDR3 spells CASSDTGGATDTQYF. Written as DNA, the CDR3 is TGTGCCAGCAGTGACACAGGGGGCGCCACAGATACGCAGTATTTT.